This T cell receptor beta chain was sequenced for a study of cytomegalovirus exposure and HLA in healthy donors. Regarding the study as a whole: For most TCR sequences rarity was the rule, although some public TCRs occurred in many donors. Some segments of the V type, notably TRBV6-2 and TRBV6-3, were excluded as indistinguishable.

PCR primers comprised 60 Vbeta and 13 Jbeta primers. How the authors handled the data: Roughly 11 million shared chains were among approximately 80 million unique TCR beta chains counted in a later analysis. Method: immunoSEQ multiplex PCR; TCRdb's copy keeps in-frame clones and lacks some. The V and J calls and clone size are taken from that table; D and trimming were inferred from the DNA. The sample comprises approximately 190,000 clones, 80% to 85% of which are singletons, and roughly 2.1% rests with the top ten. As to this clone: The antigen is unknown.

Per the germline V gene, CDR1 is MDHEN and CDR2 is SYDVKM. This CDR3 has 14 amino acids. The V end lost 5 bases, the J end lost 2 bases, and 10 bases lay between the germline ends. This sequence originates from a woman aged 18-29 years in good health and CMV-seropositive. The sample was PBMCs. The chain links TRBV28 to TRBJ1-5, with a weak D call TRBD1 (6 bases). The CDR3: CASSRRTGNQPQHF. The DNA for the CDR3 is TGTGCCAGCAGTCGGAGGACAGGCAATCAGCCCCAGCATTTT.